The sequence of this T cell receptor (beta chain) was determined in a study of blood T cell repertoires in COVID-19. The method was immunoSEQ multiplex PCR; TCRdb's version includes in-frame clones alone and lacks a portion of them. The table shows over 150,000 clones, with about 85% occurring only once. Trimming took 5 bases from V and 5 from J, leaving 11 bases between them. This CDR3 has 14 amino acids. Germline CDR1 reads SGHRS; CDR2 reads YFSETQ. The table lists this clone with a count of one. The receptor comes from a man aged 35-49 years with acute or convalescent COVID-19. The source material was peripheral blood. J is TRBJ1-6 and V is TRBV5-1, with unresolved D. CDR3 sequence (DNA): TGCGCCAGCAGACCACTTCAGGATAATTCACCCCTCCACTTT. Its protein is CASRPLQDNSPLHF.